A selection of T cell receptor beta chains follows, all from one sample in a study of technical replicates of blood from four donors. Method: immunoSEQ multiplex PCR; TCRdb's copy keeps in-frame clones and lacks some. The sample yields some 71,000 clones, around 97% seen once. The sample taken for sequencing was T cells isolated from PBMCs. These receptors were collected from a human donor in good health. Each CDR3 is given with its conserved first and last residue. D genes are given only for firm matches. Clone size, where shown, is once, few, many, or a class for clones that have expanded.

j_call d_call v_call clone_size cdr3_aa cdr3_nt
TRBJ1-4 - TRBV6-1 - CASSARYWGPTSNEKLFF TGTGCCAGCAGTGCCCGTTATTGGGGGCCCACAAGCAATGAAAAACTGTTTTTT
TRBJ2-1 TRBD2 TRBV5-1 - CASSLVGREGSGEQFF TGCGCCAGCAGCTTGGTCGGGCGGGAGGGCTCTGGTGAGCAGTTCTTC
TRBJ2-2 - TRBV7-9 - CASSAARELFF TGTGCCAGCAGCGCGGCAAGGGAGCTGTTTTTT
TRBJ2-5 TRBD2 TRBV10-2 - CASSVSGGAQETQYF TGCGCCAGCAGTGTTAGCGGGGGGGCGCAAGAGACCCAGTACTTC
TRBJ2-2 - TRBV5-1 - CASSGPPERSNTGELFF TGCGCCAGCAGCGGGCCACCGGAAAGGTCGAACACCGGGGAGCTGTTTTTT
TRBJ1-6 - TRBV5-1 - CASSDSGPYNSPLHF TGCGCCAGCAGCGACTCTGGCCCCTATAATTCACCCCTCCACTTT
TRBJ2-3 - TRBV10-1 - CASSDTRSLTDTQYF TGCGCCAGCAGCGACACTAGGTCCCTCACAGATACGCAGTATTTT
TRBJ2-7 TRBD2 TRBV7-8 - CASSGGTRPYEQYF TGTGCCAGCAGCGGCGGGACTAGACCCTACGAGCAGTACTTC
TRBJ2-1 TRBD2 TRBV6-6 - CASTPGGTSYNEQFF TGTGCCAGCACTCCCGGGGGGACTTCGTACAATGAGCAGTTCTTC
TRBJ2-5 TRBD1 TRBV19 - CASSIEPQGAGETQYF TGTGCCAGTAGTATAGAACCGCAGGGGGCTGGAGAGACCCAGTACTTC
TRBJ1-2 - TRBV11-2 - CASSLDLRQLVDGYTF TGTGCCAGCAGCTTAGATCTTAGACAGTTGGTAGATGGCTACACCTTC
TRBJ1-1 TRBD1 TRBV12-5 - CASGDDRGEVTEAFF TGTGCTAGTGGGGACGACAGGGGTGAAGTCACTGAAGCTTTCTTT
TRBJ2-1 TRBD2 TRBV19 once CASSKTTSGGLYNEQFF TGTGCCAGTAGTAAAACGACTAGCGGGGGACTCTACAATGAGCAGTTCTTC
TRBJ2-3 TRBD2 TRBV29-1 - CSVVGSGDDTDTQYF TGCAGCGTTGTGGGTAGCGGGGACGACACAGATACGCAGTATTTT
TRBJ1-2 - TRBV30 - CAWHRTGTWSGYTF TGTGCCTGGCACAGAACCGGGACTTGGAGTGGCTACACCTTC
TRBJ2-7 TRBD1 TRBV5-1 - CASSWGTGSYEQYF TGCGCCAGCAGCTGGGGGACAGGGTCATACGAGCAGTACTTC
TRBJ1-5 - TRBV27 once CASSLGLRPNQPQHF TGTGCCAGCAGTTTAGGACTCAGGCCTAATCAGCCCCAGCATTTT
TRBJ1-1 TRBD1 TRBV2 once CASSRQGMNTEAFF TGTGCCAGTTCCCGACAGGGGATGAACACTGAAGCTTTCTTT
TRBJ2-3 - TRBV30 once CAWSAGTSWGDTQYF TGTGCCTGGAGCGCTGGGACTTCTTGGGGGGATACGCAGTATTTT
TRBJ1-2 - TRBV4-2 - CASSQELLQAGGDYGYTF TGTGCCAGCAGCCAAGAGCTTCTGCAGGCAGGAGGGGACTATGGCTACACCTTC
TRBJ2-7 - TRBV2 - CASSDAVVSYEQYF TGTGCCAGCAGTGACGCAGTCGTCTCCTACGAGCAGTACTTC
TRBJ2-3 TRBD2 TRBV5-5 - CASSFAGGLADTQYF TGTGCCAGCAGCTTTGCGGGGGGGCTAGCAGATACGCAGTATTTT
TRBJ1-5 - TRBV7-9 once CASSPVFSNQPQHF TGTGCCAGCAGCCCCGTTTTCAGCAATCAGCCCCAGCATTTT
TRBJ2-7 - TRBV30 few CAWSLFTGKNYEQYF TGTGCCTGGTCTCTTTTTACAGGGAAAAACTACGAGCAGTACTTC